The 23 T cell receptor beta chains given below trace back to one sample, sequenced in a study of shared clonotypes between healthy human individuals (dated by TCRdb to 2020 to 2021). To prepare the library, the immunoSEQ multiplex PCR assay was applied. This is the immuneACCESS table as TCRdb keeps it, with only in-frame sequences that have V and J called. A part of the clones is gone; compared with another copy, unresolved V genes explain less than half, and the rest is unexplained. For this sample the table gives roughly 1,000,000 clones, of which approximately 80% were detected only once. Of the sample, approximately 0.56% falls within the top ten clones. Sample: memory CD4+ T cells from PBMCs. Per the publication, the cell subset or site label means: CD45RA-negative fraction. All receptors come from a man aged 18 to 29 in good health. Some clones in this sample may be carry-over from other donors' samples.

Concerning this clone itself: A read error may be the cause here, since a much bigger clone is one base away. The chain is built from TRBV9 and TRBJ1-1; D possibly corresponds to TRBD1 (6 bases). The germline gives CDR1 SGDLS, CDR2 YYNGEE. Trimming shortened V by 3 bases and J by 3 bases, and 27 bases separated the two germline ends. The CDR3 extends over 19 amino acids. The CDR3 region is CASSEGPQGLRRQDTEAFF. The CDR3 coding sequence is TGTGCCAGCAGCGAGGGACCACAGGGACTCCGGCGCCAGGACACTGAAGCTTTCTTT.

Only one count was recorded for this clone. The chain employs TRBV7-9 and TRBJ1-1, with 10 bases fitting TRBD1. V trimming: 8 bases; J trimming: 3 bases; junction bases outside the gene matches: 6. CDR1 SEHNR and CDR2 FQNEAQ come from the germline V gene (reference sequence). This CDR3 is built from 14 residues. Here the CDR3 reads CASDDRGRDTEAFF. In DNA, the CDR3 is TGTGCCAGCGATGACAGGGGGCGGGACACTGAAGCTTTCTTT.

The J gene is TRBJ1-1, the V gene TRBV5-1, with D possibly being TRBD1 (5 bases). Germline CDR1 reads SGHRS; CDR2 reads YFSETQ. The V gene lost 3 bases and the J gene lost 4 bases, with 16 bases spanning the gap. The CDR3 runs to 15 residues. The CDR3 bases are TGCGCCAGCAGCTGGGGAGGGGCCCGCAGCACTGAAGCTTTCTTT. Its protein is CASSWGGARSTEAFF.

The gene calls are TRBV30 and TRBJ1-3; 7 bases align to TRBD1. The CDR3 sequence is 14 residues long. The trim removed 3 bases at V and 2 bases at J, leaving 4 bases unmatched. CDR1 and CDR2 from the germline V gene are GTSNPN and SVGIG (reference sequence). CDR3 residues: CAWRRGGTGNTIYF. The CDR3 DNA is TGTGCCTGGAGAAGAGGGGGCACTGGAAACACCATATATTTT.

This clone was recorded a few times. V is TRBV6-6 and J is TRBJ2-6; the D is unclear. V lost 8 bases to trimming and J lost 0 bases, with 14 bases between them. The CDR3 consists of 16 residues. Germline V gene data show CDR1 as MNHNY and CDR2 as SVGAGI (reference sequence). DNA for the CDR3: TGTGCCAGCCGTTCCCATTTACGCTCTGGGGCCAACGTCCTGACTTTC. This translates into CASRSHLRSGANVLTF.

V and J are TRBV4-2 and TRBJ2-2, with TRBD1 identical over 8 bases. Germline V gene data show CDR1 as LGHNA and CDR2 as YNFKEQ. V was pared by 2 bases and J by 4 bases, with 3 bases of the junction left unmatched. The CDR3 is made up of 15 amino acids. The CDR3 is CASSQPTGGTGELFF. DNA for the CDR3: TGTGCCAGCAGCCAACCCACAGGGGGCACCGGGGAGCTGTTTTTT.

V and J are TRBV1 and TRBJ2-7; the table's D call, TRBD2, has no DNA check behind it. TRBV1 counts as a pseudogene. CDR3 length: 19 amino acids. CDR3 DNA: TGCACCAGCAGCCAGGTCCTGGGACTAGCGGGAGAGCACACCTACGAGCAGTACTTC. Its translation: CTSSQVLGLAGEHTYEQYF.

The CDR3 DNA is TGTGCCAGCAGTTCCCATGGGGGCATAGAGACCCAGTACTTC. It encodes CASSSHGGIETQYF. The chain joins TRBV28 to TRBJ2-5; D possibly corresponds to TRBD1 (6 bases). The CDR3 has 14 residues. The V and J ends lost 4 bases and 4 bases respectively, with 13 bases between them. Per the germline V gene, CDR1 is MDHEN and CDR2 is SYDVKM.

The CDR3, as DNA: TGTGCCAGCAGCTTGAACAGGGCTGGGCGAAAACTGTTTTTT. Translated, it gives CASSLNRAGRKLFF. The genes are TRBV7-2 and TRBJ1-4; a weak D match, TRBD1 (6 bases). The CDR3 extends over 14 amino acids. The V end lost 3 bases, the J end lost 10 bases, and 15 bases lay between the germline ends. Germline CDR1 SGHTA, CDR2 FQGNSA. Full variable domain (missing parts from reference TRBV7-2 and TRBJ1-4): GAGVSQSPSNKVTEKGKDVELRCDPISGHTALYWYRQSLGQGLEFLIYFQGNSAPDKSGLPSDRFSAERTGGSVSTLTIQRTQQEDSAVYLCASSLNRAGRKLFFGSGTQLSVL.

This clone was seen more than once but under ten times. The CDR3 is CASSPRRETQYF. In DNA, the CDR3 is TGTGCCAGCAGCCCCCGACGAGAGACCCAGTACTTC. V usage is TRBV4-2 and J usage is TRBJ2-5, with D hard to call. Germline V CDR1 and CDR2: LGHNA, YNFKEQ. This CDR3 has 12 amino acids. Deletions cut 4 bases from V and 4 bases from J, with 7 bases between.

The J gene is TRBJ1-1, the V gene TRBV14; 8 nucleotides agree with TRBD1. V dropped 0 bases and J dropped 11; count of bases not matched to a gene: 8. The germline gives CDR1 SGHDN, CDR2 FVKESK. The CDR3 extends over 14 amino acids. CDR3 DNA sequence: TGTGCCAGCAGCCAAGACGACAGGGGAGGAGTTGCTTTCTTT. It specifies CASSQDDRGGVAFF.

This clone was found once. This chain connects TRBV7-2 to TRBJ1-1, with TRBD1 matching over 10 bases. V lost 3 bases to trimming and J lost 5 bases; unmatched junction nucleotides: 6. Per germline, CDR1 SGHTA and CDR2 FQGNSA. The CDR3 has 15 residues. The chain's CDR3 is CASSFVTGGGTEAFF. In DNA form, the CDR3 reads TGTGCCAGCAGCTTCGTGACAGGGGGCGGAACTGAAGCTTTCTTT.

The rearrangement links TRBV7-2 to TRBJ2-7; 13 bases line up with TRBD2. CDR1 SGHTA and CDR2 FQGNSA come from the germline V gene. CDR3 length: 19 residues. Trimming took 5 bases from V and 3 from J; bases not matched to a gene: 16. The CDR3 reads CASSQLVGLAGTLRYEQYF. The DNA of the CDR3 is TGTGCCAGCAGCCAATTAGTGGGACTAGCGGGAACCCTCCGCTACGAGCAGTACTTC.

The rearrangement joins TRBV5-5 to TRBJ2-6, with D maybe TRBD1 (6 bases). CDR3 length: 16 residues. The V end was cut by 3 bases, the J end by 3 bases, with 13 bases between. Germline V gene data show CDR1 as SGHKS and CDR2 as YYEKEE (reference sequence). CDR3 region: CASSSTGSYGANVLTF. The CDR3 DNA is TGTGCCAGCAGCTCTACAGGGTCTTATGGGGCCAACGTCCTGACTTTC.

The rearrangement joins TRBV4-2 to TRBJ2-5; the D gene is possibly TRBD2 (7 bases). V lost 4 bases to trimming and J lost 5 bases, with 14 bases between them. This CDR3 region has 14 residues. Germline CDR1 reads LGHNA; CDR2 reads YNFKEQ. CDR3 region: CASSRTGGSETQYF. The DNA for the CDR3 is TGTGCCAGCAGCCGAACGGGGGGCTCGGAGACCCAGTACTTC.

The J gene is TRBJ2-6, the V gene TRBV11-2, with 7 bases fitting TRBD1. Germline V lookup: CDR1 SGHAT, CDR2 FQNNGV. V was pared by 6 bases and J by 0 bases, with 8 bases of the junction left unmatched. The CDR3 is made up of 17 amino acids. The CDR3 nucleotides are TGTGCCAGCAGGGCAAGGGACAGCGTCTCTGGGGCCAACGTCCTGACTTTC. Translation: CASRARDSVSGANVLTF.

The rearrangement links TRBV28 to TRBJ2-7; D is unclear. This CDR3 is 15 amino acids long. Between the trimmed V and J ends, which lost 4 bases and 0 bases, there was a span of 13 bases. The germline V gene encodes CDR1 MDHEN and CDR2 SYDVKM. The CDR3 DNA reads TGTGCCAGCAGTTCTCTCCAGGCTGGCTCCTACGAGCAGTACTTC. It encodes CASSSLQAGSYEQYF.

This clone appeared once. J is TRBJ1-5 and V is TRBV14; TRBD1 is a possible D gene (5 bases). The V gene lost 1 base and the J gene lost 4 bases, with 17 bases spanning the gap. This CDR3 region has 17 residues. CDR1 and CDR2 (germline): SGHDN, FVKESK. The CDR3 is CASSQGEGPTRNQPQHF. CDR3 DNA sequence: TGTGCCAGCAGCCAAGGCGAGGGGCCGACCCGAAATCAGCCCCAGCATTTT.

This clone was seen a handful of times. V is TRBV6-6 and J is TRBJ1-5, with 8 bases matching TRBD1. The CDR3 is 15 amino acids. Germline trimming cut 2 bases from V and 9 bases from J; bases unmatched to any gene: 9. CDR1 and CDR2 from the germline V gene are MNHNY and SVGAGI (reference sequence). The CDR3 protein is CASSYPTGGRGPQHF. The CDR3 nucleotides are TGTGCCAGCAGTTACCCTACAGGGGGGAGGGGGCCCCAGCATTTT.

This clone was seen more than once but under ten times. The V gene is TRBV30, the J gene TRBJ1-2, with D possibly matching TRBD1 (5 bases). The V end lost 1 base, the J end lost 3 bases, and 18 bases lay between the germline ends. The germline gives CDR1 GTSNPN, CDR2 SVGIG (reference sequence). The CDR3 length is 16 residues. Here the CDR3 DNA reads TGTGCCTGGAGTGCCCACTCCAAGGACAATGACTATGGCTACACCTTC. Protein: CAWSAHSKDNDYGYTF.

The J gene is TRBJ2-1, the V gene TRBV28, with 11 bases identical to TRBD1. This CDR3 has 14 amino acids. The J segment lost 8 bases and the V segment lost 6 bases, leaving 6 bases of the junction unmatched. Germline V gene lookup returns CDR1 MDHEN and CDR2 SYDVKM. The CDR3 bases are TGTGCCAGCAGCTCCCTGGGACAGGGGGATGAGCAGTTCTTC. It yields the protein CASSSLGQGDEQFF.

Turning to this clone: The sample holds other DNA sequences that translate to the same CDR3. CDR3 sequence (DNA): TGCAGTGCTAGTGGGGAGACCCAGTACTTC. Translating it yields CSASGETQYF. V usage is TRBV20-1 and J usage is TRBJ2-5; D unclear. This CDR3 is built from 10 residues. The V gene's germline CDR1 is DFQATT and CDR2 SNEGSKA (reference sequence). Trimming stripped 3 bases from V and 5 bases from J, with 4 bases between.

This clone was picked up a small number of times. The chain is built from TRBV11-3 and TRBJ2-2, with D maybe TRBD2 (6 bases). The CDR3 covers 18 residues. V was clipped by 5 bases and J by 6 bases, with 25 bases between them. The germline CDR1 and CDR2 sequences are SGHNT and YENEEA. The CDR3 nucleotides are TGTGCCAGCAGCGATTCATCATCAGTCGGGAGAGGAGCCGGGGAGCTGTTTTTT. Translated: CASSDSSSVGRGAGELFF.